These 22 T cell receptor beta chains share one sample of origin, sequenced in a study of cytomegalovirus exposure and HLA in healthy donors (dated 2017 in TCRdb). The library came from the immunoSEQ multiplex PCR assay. For the multiplex PCR, a mixture combining 60 forward primers for TCR Vbeta segments and 13 reverse primers for TCR Jbeta segments was used. Imported from immuneACCESS, the table was reduced by TCRdb to in-frame sequences with V and J called. These copies leave out some clones; in studies compared against another copy, an unresolved V gene accounts for under half, and the cause of the remainder is not known. This sample is represented by around 190,000 clones; 70% to 80% of them were singletons. 2.9% of the sample is in the top ten clones. Sequencing was performed on PBMCs. The source of these receptors is a young woman in good health and CMV-seronegative.

The V call is TRBV4-2, the J call TRBJ2-7; 7 nucleotides match TRBD1. Germline CDR1 reads LGHNA; CDR2 reads YNFKEQ. J was trimmed by 7 bases and V by 2 bases; bases with no gene match: 2. The CDR3 loop spans 12 amino acids. The CDR3 nucleotides are TGTGCCAGCAGCCAAACAGGGGTTGAGCAGTACTTC. Translating gives CASSQTGVEQYF.

In its sample, this clone was seen once. The V gene is TRBV28, the J gene TRBJ2-5; the match to TRBD2 covers 11 bases. The V gene's germline CDR1 is MDHEN and CDR2 SYDVKM. The CDR3 totals 16 residues. J lost 0 bases, V lost 4 bases, and 4 bases had no gene match. The CDR3 protein is CASSSILAGDQETQYF. The CDR3 DNA is TGTGCCAGCAGTTCAATACTAGCGGGGGACCAAGAGACCCAGTACTTC.

This chain links TRBV5-1 with TRBJ1-1; D is possibly TRBD1 (6 bases). Per the germline V gene, CDR1 is SGHRS and CDR2 is YFSETQ. Trimming took off 2 bases at V and 2 bases at J, with 10 bases between the two ends. This CDR3 has 14 amino acids. In DNA, the CDR3 is TGCGCCAGCAGCTTCGGGGGGCTCAACACTGAAGCTTTCTTT. Translated, it gives CASSFGGLNTEAFF.

The V call is TRBV12-5, the J call TRBJ2-2, with TRBD2 matching 8 bases. V lost 6 bases to trimming and J lost 4 bases; unmatched junction nucleotides: 7. CDR1 and CDR2 from the germline V gene are LGHNT and FRNRAP. The CDR3 spans 15 residues. CDR3 in DNA: TGTGCTAGTGGACCCAGCGGGAGCGGCACCGGGGAGCTGTTTTTT. It specifies CASGPSGSGTGELFF.

The V and J genes are TRBV27 and TRBJ1-2, with TRBD1 identical over 12 bases. The CDR3 runs 15 residues. CDR1 MNHEY and CDR2 SMNVEV come from the germline V gene (reference sequence). The ends lost 4 bases at V and 8 bases at J; junction bases unmatched: 8. CDR3 protein: CASSSGDRGRGGYTF. Here the CDR3 DNA reads TGTGCCAGCAGTTCCGGGGACAGGGGGCGGGGAGGCTACACCTTC.

The chain is built from TRBV19 and TRBJ2-2, with TRBD1 matching over 11 bases. This CDR3 spans 15 amino acids. The germline V gene has CDR1 LNHDA and CDR2 SQIVND (reference sequence). The V segment lost 6 bases and the J segment 3 bases; nucleotides outside the gene matches: 3. CDR3 sequence (DNA): TGTGCCAGTAGCAGGGACAGGGGGGACACCGGGGAGCTGTTTTTT. Translating it yields CASSRDRGDTGELFF. Variable domain in full (rest from reference TRBV19 and TRBJ2-2): DGGITQSPKYLFRKEGQNVTLSCEQNLNHDAMYWYRQDPGQGLRLIYYSQIVNDFQKGDIAEGYSVSREKKESFPLTVTSAQKNPTAFYLCASSRDRGDTGELFFGEGSRLTVL.

V usage is TRBV6-5 and J usage is TRBJ2-2; no clear D. Trimming stripped 8 bases from V and 8 bases from J, with 12 bases between. Germline V gene sequence: CDR1 MNHEY, CDR2 SVGAGI. The CDR3 is 12 residues long. The CDR3 bases are TGTGCCAGCCACCGGGTCACGGGGGAGCTGTTTTTT. This encodes CASHRVTGELFF.

This clone came up once. The chain is built from TRBV5-4 and TRBJ1-6; 8 bases line up with TRBD1. The germline gives CDR1 SGHNT, CDR2 YYREEE (reference sequence). V lost 2 bases to trimming and J lost 10 bases; unmatched junction nucleotides: 8. This CDR3 is 15 amino acids long. CDR3: CASSFGQGYLSPLHF. The CDR3 DNA follows: TGTGCCAGCAGCTTCGGACAGGGTTACCTCTCACCCCTCCACTTT.

The chain joins TRBV5-4 to TRBJ1-2, with 11 bases that match TRBD1. Trimming took 3 bases from V and 2 from J; bases not matched to a gene: 3. In germline, CDR1 is SGHNT, CDR2 YYREEE (reference sequence). This CDR3 spans 15 amino acids. CDR3 in DNA: TGTGCCAGCAGCTCCGGGACAGGGGGAAACTATGGCTACACCTTC. This sequence encodes CASSSGTGGNYGYTF.

The chain has TRBV7-9 and TRBJ2-3; tentative D call: TRBD2 (5 bases). Germline lookup yields CDR1 SEHNR and CDR2 FQNEAQ (reference sequence). Between the trimmed V and J ends, which lost 2 bases and 6 bases, there was a span of 15 bases. The CDR3 has 15 residues. CDR3 in amino acids: CASSLRGEDGDTQYF. DNA for the CDR3: TGTGCCAGCAGCTTACGGGGAGAGGATGGGGATACGCAGTATTTT.

The V gene is TRBV28, the J gene TRBJ2-1; 11 nucleotides match TRBD2. The CDR3 spans 15 residues. Germline V gene sequence: CDR1 MDHEN, CDR2 SYDVKM. CDR3 bases: TGTGCAGCGGGTAGCGGGAGGGCCTCGGGGAATGAGCAGTTCTTC. It specifies CAAGSGRASGNEQFF.

In its sample, this clone was seen once. The chain is built from TRBV27 and TRBJ2-1, with D possibly matching TRBD2 (5 bases). Germline V gives CDR1 MNHEY, CDR2 SMNVEV (reference sequence). This CDR3 is built from 16 residues. V was shortened by 0 bases and J by 4 bases, with 13 bases between the two germline ends. CDR3 in amino acids: CASSLSVQRPYNEQFF. The CDR3, as DNA: TGTGCCAGCAGTTTATCGGTACAGCGGCCTTACAATGAGCAGTTCTTC.

The rearrangement links TRBV9 to TRBJ2-1, with 8 bases that match TRBD2. CDR3 size: 17 residues. Per the germline V gene, CDR1 is SGDLS and CDR2 is YYNGEE. The V and J ends lost 0 bases and 5 bases, in that order; junction bases with no gene match: 10. DNA for the CDR3: TGTGCCAGCAGCGTAGCTTGGTCGGCGGGGGGCCACAATGAGCAGTTCTTC. Translated, it gives CASSVAWSAGGHNEQFF.

This chain connects TRBV5-1 to TRBJ2-1, with 8 bases that match TRBD2. Germline CDR1 reads SGHRS; CDR2 reads YFSETQ. J lost 6 bases, V lost 4 bases, and 6 bases had no gene match. The CDR3 is made up of 14 amino acids. In DNA form, the CDR3 reads TGCGCCAGCAGCCCAAAGCGGGAGATCAATGAGCAGTTCTTC. This encodes CASSPKREINEQFF.

The chain uses TRBV6-1 and TRBJ1-2, with unresolved D. V was pared by 7 bases and J by 7 bases, with 13 bases between. There are 12 residues in the CDR3. Germline lookup yields CDR1 MNHNS and CDR2 SASEGT. The CDR3 DNA reads TGTGCCAGCACTCCGGCTGGAGTTGGCTACACCTTC. As protein: CASTPAGVGYTF.

This clone was seen just once. This rearrangement joins TRBV10-3 to TRBJ2-1, with D tentatively TRBD2 (6 bases). CDR3 length: 14 residues. V gave up 3 bases and J gave up 4 bases, with 10 bases separating them. Looked up from germline, CDR1 is ENHRY and CDR2 is SYGVKD. The CDR3 bases are TGTGCCATCAGTGACCTGGGGACTTACAATGAGCAGTTCTTC. Translated: CAISDLGTYNEQFF.

V is TRBV21-1 and J is TRBJ2-3; the D call in the table, TRBD1, was not verified against the DNA. TRBV21-1 is flagged as a pseudogene. This CDR3 has 14 residues. CDR3 sequence reads: CASSKGPGADTQYF. For the CDR3, the DNA is TGTGCCAGCAGCAAAGGGCCAGGGGCCGATACGCAGTATTTT.

This clone has a single count. The chain couples TRBV6-5 to TRBJ1-1; 8 bases align to TRBD1. The CDR3 is 14 amino acids. Losses at the gene ends were 0 bases for V and 9 bases for J; bases not matched to a gene: 6. Per germline, CDR1 MNHEY and CDR2 SVGAGI. The chain's CDR3 is CASSYSGDRGKAFF. For the CDR3, the DNA is TGTGCCAGCAGTTACTCCGGTGACAGGGGAAAAGCTTTCTTT.

The chain recombines TRBV6-6 with TRBJ2-7; tentatively, D is TRBD1 (5 bases). Trimming cost V 7 bases and J 6 bases, with 10 bases left between them. Germline CDR1 MNHNY, CDR2 SVGAGI (reference sequence). The length of the CDR3 is 11 residues. This CDR3 reads CASMGRAEQYF. CDR3 in DNA: TGTGCCAGCATGGGCAGGGCCGAGCAGTACTTC.

In its sample, this clone was seen once. V and J are TRBV5-1 and TRBJ2-1; a possible D gene is TRBD2 (5 bases). V lost 0 bases to trimming and J lost 0 bases, with 10 bases between them. The CDR3 sequence is 16 residues long. Germline V gene lookup returns CDR1 SGHRS and CDR2 YFSETQ. The CDR3, as DNA: TGCGCCAGCAGCTTGGTTTGGACTCCCTCCTACAATGAGCAGTTCTTC. This encodes CASSLVWTPSYNEQFF.

This clone was observed a few times. The chain combines TRBV5-1 with TRBJ1-1, with D possibly being TRBD1 (6 bases). V lost 3 bases and J 1 base, leaving 13 bases between the germline ends. Germline V CDR1 and CDR2: SGHRS, YFSETQ. This CDR3 is 15 amino acids long. Here the CDR3 DNA reads TGCGCCAGCAGCTCCTATGGACAGCCGAACACTGAAGCTTTCTTT. This codes for CASSSYGQPNTEAFF.

This chain links TRBV5-1 with TRBJ2-7, with TRBD2 matching 7 bases. CDR1 and CDR2 (germline): SGHRS, YFSETQ. This CDR3 is 15 amino acids long. V trimming: 0 bases; J trimming: 3 bases; junction bases outside the gene matches: 6. The CDR3 DNA reads as TGCGCCAGCAGCTTGGCGTCTAGCGGTTTCTACGAGCAGTACTTC. This gives the protein CASSLASSGFYEQYF. Full variable domain (outside the CDR3, taken from reference TRBV5-1 and TRBJ2-7): KAGVTQTPRYLIKTRGQQVTLSCSPISGHRSVSWYQQTPGQGLQFLFEYFSETQRNKGNFPGRFSGRQFSNSRSEMNVSTLELGDSALYLCASSLASSGFYEQYFGPGTRLTVT.